Each of the 22 T cell receptor beta chains below was sequenced from the same sample in a study of PD-1 blockade in mismatch repair-deficient tumors. TCRdb's table, derived via immunoSEQ multiplex PCR, lists solely in-frame clones and lacks some. This sample has over 100,000 clones, with around 80% found just once. Sequencing was performed on peripheral blood, taken around 60 weeks after starting pembrolizumab. The receptors were sampled from an adult with mismatch repair-deficient cancer.

The rearrangement joins TRBV5-1 to TRBJ2-1, with 11 bases lining up with TRBD2. Germline loops: CDR1 SGHRS, CDR2 YFSETQ. This CDR3 region has 17 residues. V lost 3 bases to trimming and J lost 5 bases; unmatched junction nucleotides: 10. CDR3: CASSSGSLAGGDNEQFF. CDR3 DNA: TGCGCCAGCAGCTCCGGATCCTTAGCGGGAGGGGACAATGAGCAGTTCTTC. Supplemented by reference TRBV5-1 and TRBJ2-1, the full variable domain reads KAGVTQTPRYLIKTRGQQVTLSCSPISGHRSVSWYQQTPGQGLQFLFEYFSETQRNKGNFPGRFSGRQFSNSRSEMNVSTLELGDSALYLCASSSGSLAGGDNEQFFGPGTRLTVL.

The chain combines TRBV9 with TRBJ2-1, with a possible D match to TRBD2 (6 bases). V dropped 1 base and J dropped 4 bases, with 12 bases sitting between them. The CDR3 extends over 15 amino acids. CDR1 and CDR2 (germline): SGDLS, YYNGEE. In DNA, the CDR3 is TGTGCCAGCAGCGTACGGGCGGGACCGTACAATGAGCAGTTCTTC. It yields the protein CASSVRAGPYNEQFF. Combining the CDR3 with reference TRBV9 and TRBJ2-1 gives the whole variable domain DSGVTQTPKHLITATGQRVTLRCSPRSGDLSVYWYQQSLDQGLQFLIQYYNGEERAKGNILERFSAQQFPDLHSELNLSSLELGDSALYFCASSVRAGPYNEQFFGPGTRLTVL.

This clone was observed a handful of times. This chain links TRBV6-5 with TRBJ1-1; D not certain. V lost 3 bases and J 6 bases, leaving 8 bases between the germline ends. This CDR3 has 12 residues. Germline V CDR1 and CDR2: MNHEY, SVGAGI. The CDR3 protein is CASSYGASEAFF. The CDR3 DNA follows: TGTGCCAGCAGTTATGGTGCCTCTGAAGCTTTCTTT.

This clone was seen more than once but under ten times. This chain connects TRBV4-1 to TRBJ2-7; 8 bases match TRBD2. Trimming removed 8 bases from V and 7 bases from J; junction bases left unmatched: 16. The CDR3 loop spans 15 amino acids. Germline CDR1 and CDR2: MGHRA and YSYEKL. The CDR3 DNA sequence: TGCGCCAGCGGGACGCGGCTAGCGGGCCCCGAGGAGCAGTACTTC. This translates into CASGTRLAGPEEQYF.

The chain is built from TRBV5-1 and TRBJ1-1; possibly TRBD1 for D (6 bases). The CDR3 loop spans 17 amino acids. V lost 0 bases and J lost 2, with 17 bases in between. Germline loops: CDR1 SGHRS, CDR2 YFSETQ. The CDR3 loop reads CASSLAGGRGLNTEAFF. The CDR3, as DNA: TGCGCCAGCAGCTTGGCGGGGGGTAGGGGGTTAAACACTGAAGCTTTCTTT.

The genes are TRBV11-2 and TRBJ2-7; D might be TRBD1 or TRBD2, each matching 6 bases. Trimming took 3 bases from V and 3 from J, leaving 12 bases between them. This CDR3 has 14 amino acids. CDR1 and CDR2 (germline): SGHAT, FQNNGV. The CDR3 loop reads CASSFEGGNYEQYF. As DNA, the CDR3 is TGTGCCAGCAGCTTCGAGGGGGGAAACTACGAGCAGTACTTC.

V is TRBV19 and J is TRBJ2-7, with D possibly called TRBD1 or TRBD2 (5 bases each). This CDR3 is 15 amino acids long. The V gene lost 5 bases and the J gene lost 3 bases, with 17 bases spanning the gap. The germline V gene has CDR1 LNHDA and CDR2 SQIVND (reference sequence). The CDR3 loop is CASSFGAESGYEQYF. The CDR3 DNA sequence: TGTGCCAGTAGTTTTGGGGCCGAGAGCGGCTACGAGCAGTACTTC.

The rearrangement links TRBV12-5 to TRBJ2-1; 12 bases are a match to TRBD2. The CDR3 contains 16 residues. After removal of 0 bases from V and 7 bases from J, the junction contained 4 bases not matched to a gene. The germline CDR1 and CDR2 sequences are LGHNT and FRNRAP. The CDR3 reads CASGLVLGLAGNEQFF. CDR3 in DNA: TGTGCTAGTGGTTTGGTTTTGGGACTAGCGGGTAATGAGCAGTTCTTC.

This clone was seen only a few times. V and J are TRBV21-1 and TRBJ2-2; the listed D gene, TRBD2, was not tested against the DNA. TRBV21-1 is tagged as a pseudogene. This CDR3 comprises 17 residues. Written as DNA, the CDR3 is TGTGCCAGCAGCAAAGACTCCGGGACTAGTCCACCGGGGGAGCTGTTTTTT. Its translation is CASSKDSGTSPPGELFF.

This rearrangement joins TRBV5-4 to TRBJ2-5; a possible D gene is TRBD2 (5 bases). V shed 3 bases and J shed 2 bases, with 17 bases lying between them. Germline CDR1 and CDR2: SGHNT and YYREEE (reference sequence). The CDR3 is 16 amino acids. The CDR3, as DNA: TGTGCCAGCAGCTCCGGGGTGAAGGGAGATCAAGAGACCCAGTACTTC. The encoded protein is CASSSGVKGDQETQYF.

The chain uses TRBV29-1 and TRBJ2-1, with 7 bases matching TRBD1. CDR3 length: 12 amino acids. Germline CDR1 is SQVTM and CDR2 is ANQGSEA. V shed 4 bases and J 6 bases; nucleotides not matched to a gene: 3. CDR3 loop: CSVAGQVNEQFF. Written as DNA, the CDR3 is TGCAGCGTTGCAGGACAGGTCAATGAGCAGTTCTTC.

V gene TRBV19 combines with J gene TRBJ1-2; 8 positions agree with TRBD1. CDR1 is LNHDA, CDR2 SQIVND, per germline (reference sequence). The CDR3 consists of 14 residues. Losses at the gene ends were 7 bases for V and 1 base for J; bases not matched to a gene: 5. The CDR3 bases are TGTGCCAGTAAGGAACAGGGGGTTAACTATGGCTACACCTTC. Translated: CASKEQGVNYGYTF.

This sequence joins TRBV25-1 and TRBJ2-7; a possible D gene is TRBD2 (6 bases). The V end was cut by 2 bases, the J end by 4 bases, with 6 bases between. CDR3 length equals 12 residues. Per germline, CDR1 MGHDK and CDR2 SYGVNS. CDR3 residues: CASSEGGYEQYF. CDR3 DNA: TGTGCCAGCAGTGAAGGGGGGTACGAGCAGTACTTC.

This clone was observed once. The genes are TRBV29-1 and TRBJ2-5, with TRBD2 matching over 9 bases. The CDR3 is 15 residues long. CDR1 and CDR2 (germline): SQVTM, ANQGSEA. With V trimmed by 3 bases and J by 2 bases, 7 bases remained unmatched. This chain's CDR3 is CSVDPASGTQETQYF. CDR3 sequence (DNA): TGCAGCGTTGATCCGGCTAGCGGGACACAAGAGACCCAGTACTTC.

The chain combines TRBV27 with TRBJ2-6, with D hard to call. The CDR3 sequence is 19 residues long. Trimming shortened V by 6 bases and J by 0 bases, and 21 bases separated the two germline ends. Germline loops: CDR1 MNHEY, CDR2 SMNVEV (reference sequence). The CDR3, as DNA: TGTGCCAGCAGCCCCTGGGTGGCGTCCGAAGTCTCTGGGGCCAACGTCCTGACTTTC. This codes for CASSPWVASEVSGANVLTF.

The rearrangement joins TRBV29-1 to TRBJ2-3, with 10 bases lining up with TRBD2. In germline, CDR1 is SQVTM, CDR2 ANQGSEA. This CDR3 is built from 13 residues. J lost 5 bases, V lost 5 bases, and 4 bases had no gene match. The CDR3 region is CSVPSGSIDTQYF. The CDR3 DNA sequence: TGCAGCGTTCCTAGCGGGAGTATAGATACGCAGTATTTT.

The rearrangement links TRBV7-9 to TRBJ1-1; D is ambiguous. CDR1 SEHNR and CDR2 FQNEAQ come from the germline V gene (reference sequence). Trimming pared 5 bases from V and 6 bases from J, leaving 7 bases between. The length of the CDR3 is 11 residues. This CDR3 reads CASSRTPEAFF. CDR3 nucleotides: TGTGCCAGCAGCCGTACGCCTGAAGCTTTCTTT.

The V gene is TRBV19, the J gene TRBJ2-6, with TRBD1 matching 7 bases. V lost 6 bases, J lost 0 bases, and 11 bases stayed unmatched. Germline loops: CDR1 LNHDA, CDR2 SQIVND (reference sequence). The CDR3 totals 18 residues. The CDR3 reads CASRPYDRVTSGANVLTF. In DNA form, the CDR3 reads TGTGCCAGTAGACCCTATGACAGGGTAACCTCTGGGGCCAACGTCCTGACTTTC.

The chain carries TRBV4-1 and TRBJ1-5, with 7 bases identical to TRBD1. V was clipped by 1 base and J by 4 bases; unmatched bases: 1. Per germline, CDR1 MGHRA and CDR2 YSYEKL. The CDR3 has 14 amino acids. CDR3 amino acids: CASSQVGQNQPQHF. CDR3 nucleotides: TGCGCCAGCAGCCAAGTGGGACAGAATCAGCCCCAGCATTTT.

This chain links TRBV19 with TRBJ2-3; 7 positions match TRBD2. Trimming at V came to 5 bases and at J to 4 bases, leaving 15 bases not matched to a gene. The CDR3 extends over 17 amino acids. Germline V CDR1 and CDR2: LNHDA, SQIVND (reference sequence). CDR3 sequence reads: CASSVGYAGVLADTQYF. The CDR3, as DNA: TGTGCCAGTAGTGTGGGGTATGCGGGAGTTTTGGCAGATACGCAGTATTTT.

The V gene is TRBV9, the J gene TRBJ1-1; D unresolved. This CDR3 is built from 14 residues. V lost 0 bases and J lost 4, with 10 bases in between. CDR1 is SGDLS and CDR2 is YYNGEE in the germline V gene. Here the CDR3 DNA reads TGTGCCAGCAGCGTAGAGAAGGGAGGCACTGAAGCTTTCTTT. Residues: CASSVEKGGTEAFF.

The chain uses TRBV11-3 and TRBJ1-2; no definite D call. The germline V gene has CDR1 SGHNT and CDR2 YENEEA. V dropped 3 bases and J dropped 0 bases, with 2 bases sitting between them. This CDR3 spans 12 amino acids. The CDR3 region is CASSFTNYGYTF. Written as DNA, the CDR3 is TGTGCCAGCAGCTTCACTAACTATGGCTACACCTTC.